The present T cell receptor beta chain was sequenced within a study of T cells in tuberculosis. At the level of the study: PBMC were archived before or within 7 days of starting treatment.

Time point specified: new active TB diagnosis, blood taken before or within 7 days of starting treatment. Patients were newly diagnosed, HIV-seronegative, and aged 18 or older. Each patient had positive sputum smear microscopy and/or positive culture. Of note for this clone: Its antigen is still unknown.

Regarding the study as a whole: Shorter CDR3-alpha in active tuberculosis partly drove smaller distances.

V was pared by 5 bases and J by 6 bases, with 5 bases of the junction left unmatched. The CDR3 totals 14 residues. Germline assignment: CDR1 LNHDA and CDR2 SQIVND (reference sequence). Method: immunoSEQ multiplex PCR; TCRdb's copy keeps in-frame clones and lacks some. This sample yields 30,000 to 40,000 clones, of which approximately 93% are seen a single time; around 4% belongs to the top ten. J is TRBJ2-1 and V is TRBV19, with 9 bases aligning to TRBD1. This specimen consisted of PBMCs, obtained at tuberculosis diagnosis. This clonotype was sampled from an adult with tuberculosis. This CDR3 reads CASSFRDRANEQFF. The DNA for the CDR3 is TGTGCCAGTAGTTTCCGGGACAGGGCCAATGAGCAGTTCTTC.